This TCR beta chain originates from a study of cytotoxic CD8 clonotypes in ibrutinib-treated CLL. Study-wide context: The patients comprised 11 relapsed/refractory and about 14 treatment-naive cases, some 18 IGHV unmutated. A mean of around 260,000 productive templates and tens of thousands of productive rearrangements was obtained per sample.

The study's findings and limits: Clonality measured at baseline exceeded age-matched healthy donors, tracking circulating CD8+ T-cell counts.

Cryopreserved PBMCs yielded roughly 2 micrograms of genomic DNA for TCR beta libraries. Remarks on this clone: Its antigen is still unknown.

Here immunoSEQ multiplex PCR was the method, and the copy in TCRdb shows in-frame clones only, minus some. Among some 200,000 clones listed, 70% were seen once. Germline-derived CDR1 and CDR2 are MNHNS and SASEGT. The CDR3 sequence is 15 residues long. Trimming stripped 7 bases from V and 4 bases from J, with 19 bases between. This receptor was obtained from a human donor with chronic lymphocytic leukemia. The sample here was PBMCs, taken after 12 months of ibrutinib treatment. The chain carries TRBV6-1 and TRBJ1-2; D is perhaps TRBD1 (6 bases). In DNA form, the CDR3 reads TGTGCCAGCACCCAAGGGAGGACAGAGGGCTATGGCTACACCTTC. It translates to CASTQGRTEGYGYTF.